The clone carrying this TCR beta chain was counted only a few times. The antigen remains unidentified. The source of the sample is a study of T-cell reconstitution after alpha-beta-depleted transplantation in children. Study results and limitations: Several hundred expanded graft clones reportedly gave rise to the alpha-beta T cells present about two months after transplant.

V shed 0 bases and J 10 bases; nucleotides not matched to a gene: 1. The CDR3 loop spans 14 amino acids. Unique molecular identifiers featured in how the TCRbeta library was prepared. TCRdb processed the PCR reads anew with MiXCR; each CDR3 protein has one entry. The sample consists of about 980,000 distinct CDR3 sequences, less than 30% of them appearing once. The TCR originated in a boy in the first two years of life who had a stem cell transplant for SCID, so the T cells may come from the graft donor. The source was PBMCs, mostly from graft donor cells, collected 360 days after TCRalphabeta/CD19-depleted stem cell transplant. The chain has TRBV12-3 or TRBV12-4 and TRBJ2-1; TRBD2 aligns across 12 bases. CDR3 coding DNA: TGTGCCAGCAGTTTAGCCGGACTAGCGGGGGAGCAGTTCTTC. Translating gives CASSLAGLAGEQFF.